The source of this T cell receptor (beta chain) is a study of OX40 agonist ivuxolimab in advanced cancers. Study-wide context: The costimulatory receptor OX40 (CD134) was targeted by ivuxolimab, a fully human IgG2 agonistic monoclonal antibody. Intravenous ivuxolimab was administered to patients every 2 weeks at six dose levels: 0.01, 0.1, 0.3, 1.5, 3 and 10 mg/kg. Of the roughly 52 dose-escalation patients, hepatocellular carcinoma was present in about 20, melanoma in approximately 15, renal cell carcinoma in 9 and head and neck cancer in 9. The dose-escalation cohort was about 86% male with a mean age of approximately 59 years, ranging from roughly 20 to 80. Prior anti-PD-1, anti-PD-L1 or anti-CTLA-4 therapy was permitted, and 35% to 40% of dose-escalation patients had received checkpoint inhibitors. Partial responses occurred in three dose-escalation patients, of whom one had hepatocellular carcinoma and two had cutaneous melanoma. Peripheral TCRbeta sequencing was intended to test whether TCR sequence diversity was altered and clonal T-cell expansion was caused by ivuxolimab. The paper reports the monotherapy dose-escalation portion (N of about 52 patients) of the phase I ivuxolimab trial.

Patients with autoimmune disease history or receiving systemic immunosuppression were excluded from the trial. In every dose cohort, peripheral blood was drawn for TCR sequencing at baseline, cycle 4 day 1, and cycle 7 day 1. The samples were taken from a phase I, first-in-human, multicenter, open-label dose-escalation trial of ivuxolimab. The trial enrolled adults with locally advanced or metastatic head and neck squamous cell, hepatocellular, melanoma or renal cell carcinoma. Before TCR sequencing, CD4+ and CD8+ T cells were separately sorted from peripheral blood. To sequence the TCRbeta CDR3 region, genomic DNA was isolated from the sorted cells. The immunoSEQ Assay was used to sequence the TCRbeta CDR3 regions. What TCRdb holds here is the immuneACCESS table cut down to in-frame rearrangements. Part of the clones is not present; checked against another copy, under half of the missing clones reflect an unresolved V gene, and the others are unexplained. The sample table lists 71,000 or so clones, 80% of them with a count of one. The ten top clones hold about 8.2% of the sample.

Its CDR3 holds 15 amino acids, cysteine through phenylalanine. Of all the DNA, just the CDR3 is kept, 45 bases in frame from base 1. CDR1 SGHTA and CDR2 FQGNSA are derived from the germline V gene. The V end gives up 5 bases and the J end 5 bases, leaving 6 bases in the junction not matched to a gene. Paper-wide results and their limitations: Low levels of normalized T-cell clonal expansion were also seen in some patients who did not respond. In the 0.1-3.0 mg/kg groups, partial responders had among the lowest normalized peripheral clonal expansion, particularly in CD8+ T cells. After ivuxolimab, more expanded clones were found on average in CD8+ T cells than in CD4+ T cells. At doses from 0.1 to 3.0 mg/kg, clonal expansion was seen in both CD4+ and CD8+ blood T cells between baseline and week 6. Antigen specificity was not determined for the clonally expanded peripheral T cells.

Details on this clone: This receptor's antigen is unknown. Nothing much larger sits one base from this clone, and base qualities are not available.

The sequence came from an adult with an advanced solid tumor such as melanoma, head and neck, liver or kidney cancer. Here the chain combines TRBV7-2 and TRBJ2-1; 10 of the junction bases match TRBD2. The material was CD4+ or CD8+ T cells sorted from blood, obtained in a trial of the OX40 agonist ivuxolimab. The nucleotide sequence is TGTGCCAGCAGCACCGGGACTAGCGTTGACAATGAGCAGTTCTTC. Translation gives CASSTGTSVDNEQFF.